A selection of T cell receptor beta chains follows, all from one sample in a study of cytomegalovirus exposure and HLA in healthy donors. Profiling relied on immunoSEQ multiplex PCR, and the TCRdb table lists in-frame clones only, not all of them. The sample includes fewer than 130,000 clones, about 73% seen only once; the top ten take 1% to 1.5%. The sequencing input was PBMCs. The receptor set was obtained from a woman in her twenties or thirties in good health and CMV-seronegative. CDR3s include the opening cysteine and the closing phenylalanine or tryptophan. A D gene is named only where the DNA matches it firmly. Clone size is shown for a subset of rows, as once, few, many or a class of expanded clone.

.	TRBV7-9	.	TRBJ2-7	CASSPPRGNNPHEQYF	TGTGCCAGCAGCCCCCCTCGGGGGAACAACCCCCACGAGCAGTACTTC
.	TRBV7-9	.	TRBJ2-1	CASSLNPFF	TGTGCCAGCAGCCTTAATCCGTTCTTC
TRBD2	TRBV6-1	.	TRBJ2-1	CASSEDGTSGGLYNEQFF	TGTGCCAGCAGTGAAGACGGGACTAGCGGGGGGTTATACAATGAGCAGTTCTTC
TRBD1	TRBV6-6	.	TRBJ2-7	CASRYGTGGIYEQYF	TGTGCCAGCAGGTATGGGACAGGGGGAATCTACGAGCAGTACTTC
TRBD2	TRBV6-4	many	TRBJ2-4	CASSDSAGGGQYF	TGTGCCAGCAGTGACTCGGCGGGGGGCGGTCAGTACTTC
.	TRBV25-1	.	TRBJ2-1	CASSGPRPNEQFF	TGTGCCAGCAGTGGCCCTAGGCCTAATGAGCAGTTCTTC
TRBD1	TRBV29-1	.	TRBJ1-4	CSVGGQFPNEKLFF	TGCAGCGTTGGGGGACAGTTCCCTAATGAAAAACTGTTTTTT
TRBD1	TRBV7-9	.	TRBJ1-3	CASSPITGGWYTIYF	TGTGCCAGCAGCCCGATTACAGGGGGCTGGTACACCATATATTTT
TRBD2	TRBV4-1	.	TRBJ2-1	CASSPWTSGGAGSYNEQFF	TGCGCCAGCAGCCCCTGGACTAGCGGGGGGGCTGGGTCCTACAATGAGCAGTTCTTC
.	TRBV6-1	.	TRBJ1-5	CASSEFGRVHQPQHF	TGTGCCAGCAGTGAATTCGGCAGGGTCCATCAGCCCCAGCATTTT
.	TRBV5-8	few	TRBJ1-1	CASSSQSGLINTEAFF	TGTGCCAGCAGCAGCCAATCGGGACTAATCAACACTGAAGCTTTCTTT
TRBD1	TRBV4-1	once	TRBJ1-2	CASSQDLGPRGPYGYTF	TGCGCCAGCAGCCAAGACTTGGGCCCCAGGGGGCCATATGGCTACACCTTC
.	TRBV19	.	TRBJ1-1	CASSLTGASTEAFF	TGTGCCAGTAGCCTTACGGGTGCGAGCACTGAAGCTTTCTTT
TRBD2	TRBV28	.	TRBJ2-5	CASSPLGLAGASGETQYF	TGTGCCAGCAGCCCCCTGGGACTAGCGGGAGCCTCGGGGGAGACCCAGTACTTC
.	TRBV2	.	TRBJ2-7	CASSDVLSYEQYF	TGTGCCAGCAGTGATGTCTTGAGCTACGAGCAGTACTTC
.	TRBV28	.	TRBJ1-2	CASSLETAGGYTF	TGTGCCAGCAGTTTGGAGACTGCCGGCGGCTACACCTTC
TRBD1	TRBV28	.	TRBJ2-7	CASSFLDRDYEQYF	TGTGCCAGCAGCTTCCTCGACAGGGACTACGAGCAGTACTTC
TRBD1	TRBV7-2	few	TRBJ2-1	CASSPWTGNEQFF	TGTGCCAGCAGCCCGTGGACAGGCAATGAGCAGTTCTTC
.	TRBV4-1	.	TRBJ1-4	CASSQVTGGNEKLFF	TGCGCCAGCAGCCAAGTGACAGGAGGTAATGAAAAACTGTTTTTT
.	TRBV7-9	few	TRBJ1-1	CASSFSNTEAFF	TGTGCCAGCAGCTTCTCCAACACTGAAGCTTTCTTT
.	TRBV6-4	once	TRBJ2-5	CASRNRAFQGNQETQYF	TGTGCCAGCAGAAACAGAGCCTTCCAGGGGAATCAAGAGACCCAGTACTTC
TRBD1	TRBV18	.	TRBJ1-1	CASSPIDRADTEAFF	TGTGCCAGCTCACCCATTGACAGGGCTGACACTGAAGCTTTCTTT
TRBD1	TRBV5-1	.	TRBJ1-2	CASSNDRASGYTF	TGCGCCAGCAGCAACGACAGGGCCTCGGGCTACACCTTC
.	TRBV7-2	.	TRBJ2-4	CASSLGRTKDIQYF	TGTGCCAGCAGCTTAGGTCGGACAAAAGACATTCAGTACTTC
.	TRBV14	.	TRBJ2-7	CASSRDFYEQYF	TGTGCCAGCAGCAGGGACTTCTACGAGCAGTACTTC
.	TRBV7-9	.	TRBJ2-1	CASSLVDRYNEQFF	TGTGCCAGCAGCTTAGTAGACAGATACAATGAGCAGTTCTTC
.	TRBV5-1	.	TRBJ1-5	CASSPGLSNQPQHF	TGCGCCAGCAGCCCAGGGTTGAGCAATCAGCCCCAGCATTTT
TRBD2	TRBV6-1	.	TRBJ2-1	CASSAQTSGRGEQFF	TGTGCCAGCAGCGCTCAGACTAGCGGGAGAGGTGAGCAGTTCTTC
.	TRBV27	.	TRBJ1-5	CASSFVGDNQPQHF	TGTGCCAGCAGTTTTGTAGGGGACAATCAGCCCCAGCATTTT
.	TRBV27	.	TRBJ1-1	CASSRQVNTEAFF	TGTGCCAGCAGCAGACAGGTTAACACTGAAGCTTTCTTT
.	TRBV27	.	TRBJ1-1	CASRRAGQLNTEAFF	TGTGCCAGCAGGAGAGCCGGACAGTTGAACACTGAAGCTTTCTTT
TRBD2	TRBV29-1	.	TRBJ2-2	CSVEATLAGGALWTGELFF	TGCAGCGTTGAAGCGACACTAGCGGGAGGAGCTCTTTGGACCGGGGAGCTGTTTTTT
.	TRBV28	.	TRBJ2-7	CASSFPYSYEQYF	TGTGCCAGCAGTTTCCCTTACTCCTACGAGCAGTACTTC
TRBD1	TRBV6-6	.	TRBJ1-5	CASSRGADRVDQPQHF	TGTGCCAGCAGCCGAGGGGCTGACAGGGTTGATCAGCCCCAGCATTTT
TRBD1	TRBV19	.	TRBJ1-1	CASSPSTGLATEAFF	TGTGCCAGTAGTCCGTCGACAGGGCTGGCAACTGAAGCTTTCTTT
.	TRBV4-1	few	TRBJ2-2	CASSQPGNTGELFF	TGCGCCAGCAGCCAACCCGGGAACACCGGGGAGCTGTTTTTT
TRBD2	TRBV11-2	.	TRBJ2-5	CASSSSGLAGRETQYF	TGTGCCAGCAGCTCGAGCGGACTAGCGGGAAGGGAGACCCAGTACTTC
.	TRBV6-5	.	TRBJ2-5	CASSQRETQYF	TGTGCCAGCAGCCAACGGGAGACCCAGTACTTC
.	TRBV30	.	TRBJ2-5	CALGQSRKETQYF	TGTGCCTTGGGGCAGAGCCGAAAGGAGACCCAGTACTTC
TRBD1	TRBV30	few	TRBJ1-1	CARNSGTGVQTEAFF	TGTGCCCGAAACTCCGGGACAGGGGTGCAAACTGAAGCTTTCTTT
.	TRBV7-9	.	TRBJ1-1	CASSLAGRGVNEAFF	TGTGCCAGCAGCTTAGCGGGCCGGGGAGTAAATGAAGCTTTCTTT
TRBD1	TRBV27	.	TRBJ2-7	CASSRTGGPYEQYF	TGTGCCAGCAGCCGGACAGGGGGGCCTTACGAGCAGTACTTC
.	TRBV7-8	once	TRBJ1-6	CASSLQGDSPLHF	TGTGCCAGCAGCTTACAAGGGGATTCACCCCTCCACTTT